This TCR beta chain was profiled in a study of T-cell reconstitution after alpha-beta-depleted transplantation in children. Whole-study results and caveats: One year after transplant, T-cell counts and diversity came mostly from newly produced T cells. In patients about two months after transplant, alpha-beta T cells reportedly arose from several hundred expanded graft clones. The origin of high day-60 TCRbeta diversity in some patients lay in surviving recipient T cells and thymic progenitors.

Unique molecular identifiers were incorporated when the TCRbeta library was constructed. Each CDR3 protein gets one entry after TCRdb re-called the PCR reads with MiXCR. The table records almost 250,000 distinct CDR3 sequences, about 25% of them present only once. This clonotype was detected only a few times. Its specificity is not known. CDR1 DFQATT and CDR2 SNEGSKA come from the germline V gene (reference sequence). This CDR3 contains 8 residues. Sequenced here: PBMCs, sampled before TCRalphabeta/CD19-depleted stem cell transplant. V is TRBV20-1 and J is TRBJ2-3; no definite D call. The origin of this receptor is a girl aged 2-9 years with Fanconi anemia, due to receive a stem cell transplant. CDR3: CSSDTQYF. CDR3 nucleotide sequence: TGCAGCTCAGATACGCAGTATTTT.